This is a list of T cell receptor beta chains from one sample in a study of blood T cells in healthy people across ages. TCRdb itself ran the 5' RACE reads through MiXCR, one entry per CDR3 protein. The sample holds 500,000 to 700,000 distinct CDR3 sequences, 25% to 30% seen once. The sequencing sample was made of blood. These receptors originate from a woman older than 75 in good health. Each CDR3 is given with its conserved first and last residue. A D gene is named only where the DNA matches it firmly. Part of the rows lack a size; the others show once, few, many or a class for expanded clones.

v_gene: TRBV6-1
j_gene: TRBJ2-2
d_gene: NA
abundance: NA
CDR3aa: CASSGRPDTGELFF
CDR3nt: TGTGCCAGCAGTGGTAGACCTGACACCGGGGAGCTGTTTTTT

v_gene: TRBV7-9
j_gene: TRBJ2-3
d_gene: NA
abundance: many
CDR3aa: CASSLQARPPDTQYF
CDR3nt: TGTGCCAGCAGCCTCCAGGCCCGTCCCCCAGATACGCAGTATTTT

v_gene: TRBV12-3/TRBV12-4
j_gene: TRBJ2-3
d_gene: TRBD1
abundance: many
CDR3aa: CASSSRGLGTDTQYF
CDR3nt: TGTGCCAGCAGTTCCAGGGGGCTGGGCACAGATACGCAGTATTTT

v_gene: TRBV15
j_gene: TRBJ1-4
d_gene: NA
abundance: NA
CDR3aa: CAASRGGGEGSREKLFF
CDR3nt: TGTGCCGCCAGCAGAGGGGGGGGCGAGGGAAGCAGGGAAAAACTGTTTTTT

v_gene: TRBV7-9
j_gene: TRBJ2-2
d_gene: NA
abundance: many
CDR3aa: CASSSPGPRRAGELFF
CDR3nt: TGTGCCAGCAGCTCCCCGGGACCGCGGAGGGCCGGGGAGCTGTTTTTT

v_gene: TRBV5-1
j_gene: TRBJ2-1
d_gene: NA
abundance: NA
CDR3aa: CASSTGSNNEQFF
CDR3nt: TGCGCCAGCAGCACCGGATCAAACAATGAGCAGTTCTTC

v_gene: TRBV5-4
j_gene: TRBJ2-5
d_gene: NA
abundance: many
CDR3aa: CASSSQPQETQYF
CDR3nt: TGTGCCAGCAGCTCCCAGCCCCAAGAGACCCAGTACTTC

v_gene: TRBV12-3/TRBV12-4
j_gene: TRBJ2-1
d_gene: NA
abundance: many
CDR3aa: CASSLEIAYEQFF
CDR3nt: TGTGCCAGCAGTTTAGAGATAGCGTATGAGCAGTTCTTC

v_gene: TRBV5-1
j_gene: TRBJ2-5
d_gene: NA
abundance: NA
CDR3aa: CASSPEQQETQYF
CDR3nt: TGCGCCAGCAGCCCAGAGCAGCAAGAGACCCAGTACTTC

v_gene: TRBV6-2/TRBV6-3
j_gene: TRBJ1-1
d_gene: NA
abundance: few
CDR3aa: CASDSRTEAFF
CDR3nt: TGTGCCAGCGATTCCCGGACAGAAGCTTTCTTT

v_gene: TRBV7-2
j_gene: TRBJ2-3
d_gene: TRBD1
abundance: many
CDR3aa: CASSVDRGRTDTQYF
CDR3nt: TGTGCCAGCAGCGTAGACAGGGGGCGCACAGATACGCAGTATTTT

v_gene: TRBV18
j_gene: TRBJ2-1
d_gene: TRBD2
abundance: many
CDR3aa: CASSPTSGGVSYNEQFF
CDR3nt: TGTGCCAGCTCCCCGACTAGCGGGGGGGTCTCCTACAATGAGCAGTTCTTC

v_gene: TRBV5-4
j_gene: TRBJ2-1
d_gene: NA
abundance: NA
CDR3aa: CASSTRTRPNEQFF
CDR3nt: TGTGCCAGCAGCACCCGGACCAGACCCAATGAGCAGTTCTTC

v_gene: TRBV9
j_gene: TRBJ1-1
d_gene: NA
abundance: NA
CDR3aa: CASSGSQGSTEAFF
CDR3nt: TGTGCCAGCAGCGGTTCCCAAGGGAGCACTGAAGCTTTCTTT

v_gene: TRBV20-1
j_gene: TRBJ2-7
d_gene: NA
abundance: many
CDR3aa: CSARVKSGDPRREQYF
CDR3nt: TGCAGTGCTAGAGTCAAATCAGGGGACCCACGGCGCGAGCAGTACTTC

v_gene: TRBV4-3
j_gene: TRBJ1-2
d_gene: NA
abundance: NA
CDR3aa: CASSQQLGTYGYTF
CDR3nt: TGCGCCAGCAGCCAACAATTAGGGACTTATGGCTACACCTTC

v_gene: TRBV7-2
j_gene: TRBJ2-7
d_gene: TRBD2
abundance: NA
CDR3aa: CASSSLLAGALEQYF
CDR3nt: TGTGCCAGCAGCTCCCTACTAGCGGGAGCCCTGGAGCAGTACTTC